The 7 T cell receptor beta chains below all came from one sample that was sequenced in a study of blood T cells in healthy people across ages. Primers used in a second PCR of about 7 to 11 cycles were a sample-barcoded 5' primer and a J-beta primer mix. From the 5' RACE reads, TCRdb called clonotypes with MiXCR, one entry per CDR3 protein. The sample holds over 1,500,000 distinct CDR3 sequences, about 39% seen once. The sequenced sample consisted of blood. Source of these receptors: a human donor in good health.

V gene TRBV5-5 combines with J gene TRBJ2-1; D possibly corresponds to TRBD2 (9 bases). The V end was cut by 4 bases, the J end by 6 bases, with 23 bases between. There are 17 residues in the CDR3. In germline, CDR1 is SGHKS, CDR2 YYEKEE (reference sequence). CDR3 in DNA: TGTGCCAGCAGCCCGACAGGGGAGCGGGGGGTTTTCAATGAGCAGTTCTTC. Translating it yields CASSPTGERGVFNEQFF.

CDR3 protein: CASSPRGGQTYGYTF. The CDR3 coding sequence is TGTGCCAGCAGCCCCAGAGGGGGACAGACCTATGGCTACACCTTC. The chain joins TRBV9 to TRBJ1-2, with TRBD1 identical over 7 bases. V shed 4 bases and J 4 bases; nucleotides not matched to a gene: 10. Germline V lookup: CDR1 SGDLS, CDR2 YYNGEE. CDR3 length: 15 amino acids.

The V and J genes are TRBV7-9 and TRBJ2-1; D is possibly TRBD2 (6 bases). V was clipped by 6 bases and J by 3 bases, with 18 bases between them. Looked up from germline, CDR1 is SEHNR and CDR2 is FQNEAQ (reference sequence). The CDR3 is 16 amino acids. The CDR3 coding sequence is TGTGCCAGCAGGTTGGACGGCGGGGAATTCTACAATGAGCAGTTCTTC. Translation: CASRLDGGEFYNEQFF.

The chain links TRBV20-1 to TRBJ1-2; TRBD1 matches 7 bases. Germline V gives CDR1 DFQATT, CDR2 SNEGSKA (reference sequence). V shed 2 bases, J shed 2 bases, and the junction held 2 bases outside the gene matches. The CDR3 runs 13 residues. The chain's CDR3 is CSARQGGNYGYTF. In DNA form, the CDR3 reads TGCAGTGCTAGACAGGGGGGCAACTATGGCTACACCTTC.

As regards this clonotype: At one boundary the junction diverges from the germline segment, which might be a read error. The chain combines TRBV7-9 with TRBJ1-1, with no clear D. Germline V gene sequence: CDR1 SEHNR, CDR2 FQNEAQ (reference sequence). The CDR3 runs 16 residues. The CDR3 coding sequence is TGCGCCAGCAGCCTCCGTCCTGGACGGACCCCATTCCTGGCTTTCTTT. Translation: CASSLRPGRTPFLAFF.

The chain has TRBV11-3 and TRBJ1-1; 8 nucleotides match TRBD1. This CDR3 has 15 amino acids. V was clipped by 4 bases and J by 4 bases; unmatched bases: 8. Germline V CDR1 and CDR2: SGHNT, YENEEA. CDR3 coding DNA: TGTGCCAGCAGCTCCCGGACAGGGAGTCGCACTGAAGCTTTCTTT. Its translation: CASSSRTGSRTEAFF.

Here the CDR3 reads CAISGVAGHYNEQFF. The CDR3 DNA sequence: TGTGCCATCAGTGGGGTAGCGGGGCACTACAATGAGCAGTTCTTC. V is TRBV10-3 and J is TRBJ2-1, with 8 bases matching TRBD2. There are 15 residues in the CDR3. V was pared by 4 bases and J by 3 bases, with 5 bases of the junction left unmatched. The germline CDR1 and CDR2 sequences are ENHRY and SYGVKD.